This paragraph reports one T cell receptor (beta chain). Its antigen remains unknown. This table comes from immunoSEQ multiplex PCR, and its TCRdb copy is limited to in-frame clones, with some not included. The data contain 130,000 or so clones, about 89% of them singletons. The data derive from a study of T cells in localized non-small cell lung cancer. Study-wide results and limits: Adjacent lung tissue had a median about 57 of the top 100 clones found in the tumor. In uninvolved adjacent lung, T cell clonality reached its highest value, exceeding tumor.

V was clipped by 8 bases and J by 0 bases, with 8 bases between them. The germline CDR1 and CDR2 sequences are SNHLY and FYNNEI. The CDR3 totals 14 residues. The sequencing used peripheral blood, collected before any cancer treatment. This sequence was found in a female donor over 55 with stage I lung adenocarcinoma. The chain couples TRBV2 to TRBJ2-6, with unresolved D. The CDR3 DNA is TGTGCCAGCGGTGTAACCTCTGGGGCCAACGTCCTGACTTTC. Protein: CASGVTSGANVLTF.